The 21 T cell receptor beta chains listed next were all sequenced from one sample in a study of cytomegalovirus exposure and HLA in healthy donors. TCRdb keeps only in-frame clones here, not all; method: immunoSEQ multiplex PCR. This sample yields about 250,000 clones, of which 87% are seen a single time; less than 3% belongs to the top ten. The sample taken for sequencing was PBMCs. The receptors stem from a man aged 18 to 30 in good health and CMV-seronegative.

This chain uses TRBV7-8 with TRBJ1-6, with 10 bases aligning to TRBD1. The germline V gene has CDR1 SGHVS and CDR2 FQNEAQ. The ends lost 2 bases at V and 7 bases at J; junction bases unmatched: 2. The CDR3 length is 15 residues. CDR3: CASSLWDRGNSPLHF. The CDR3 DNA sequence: TGTGCCAGCAGCTTATGGGACAGGGGAAATTCACCCCTCCACTTT.

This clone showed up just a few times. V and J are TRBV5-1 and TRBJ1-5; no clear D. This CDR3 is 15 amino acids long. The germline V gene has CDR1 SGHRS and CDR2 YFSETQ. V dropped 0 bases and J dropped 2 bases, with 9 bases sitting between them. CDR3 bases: TGCGCCAGCAGCTTGGACTCGGGAGGCAATCAGCCCCAGCATTTT. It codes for CASSLDSGGNQPQHF.

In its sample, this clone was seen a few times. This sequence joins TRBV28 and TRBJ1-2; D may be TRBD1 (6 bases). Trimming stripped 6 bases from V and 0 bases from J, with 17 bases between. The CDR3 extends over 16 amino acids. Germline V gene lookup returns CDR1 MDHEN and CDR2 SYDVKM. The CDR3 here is CASRDSGTPANYGYTF. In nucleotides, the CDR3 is TGTGCCAGCAGGGATTCCGGGACACCTGCTAACTATGGCTACACCTTC.

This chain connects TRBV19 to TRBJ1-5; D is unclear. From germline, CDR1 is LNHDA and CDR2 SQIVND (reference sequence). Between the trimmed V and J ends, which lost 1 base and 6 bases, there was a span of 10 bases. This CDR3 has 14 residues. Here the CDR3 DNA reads TGTGCCAGTAGTATAGTTGGAGGGCCTCAGCCCCAGCATTTT. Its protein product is CASSIVGGPQPQHF.

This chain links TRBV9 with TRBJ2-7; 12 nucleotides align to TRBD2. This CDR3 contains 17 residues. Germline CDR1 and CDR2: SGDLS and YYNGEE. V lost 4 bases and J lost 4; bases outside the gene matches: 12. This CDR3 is CASSPGWVGLAGYEQYF. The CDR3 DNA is TGTGCCAGCAGCCCTGGCTGGGTAGGACTAGCGGGATACGAGCAGTACTTC.

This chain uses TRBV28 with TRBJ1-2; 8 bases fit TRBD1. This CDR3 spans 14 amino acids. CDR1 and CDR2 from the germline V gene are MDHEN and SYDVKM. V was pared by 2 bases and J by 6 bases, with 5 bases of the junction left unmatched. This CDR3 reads CASSLRTGFNGYTF. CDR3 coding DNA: TGTGCCAGCAGTTTAAGGACAGGGTTCAATGGCTACACCTTC.

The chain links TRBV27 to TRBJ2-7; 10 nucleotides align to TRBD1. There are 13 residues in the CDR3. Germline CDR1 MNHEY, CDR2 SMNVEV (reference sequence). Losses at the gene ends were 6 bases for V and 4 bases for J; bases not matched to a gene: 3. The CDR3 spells CASRGQGLYEQYF. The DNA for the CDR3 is TGTGCCAGCAGGGGACAGGGGCTTTACGAGCAGTACTTC.

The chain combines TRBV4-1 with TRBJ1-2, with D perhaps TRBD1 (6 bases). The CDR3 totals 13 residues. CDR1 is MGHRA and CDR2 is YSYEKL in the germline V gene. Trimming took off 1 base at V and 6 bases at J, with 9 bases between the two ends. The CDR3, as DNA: TGCGCCAGCAGCCAAGGGGGGCGCGATGGCTACACCTTC. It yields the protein CASSQGGRDGYTF.

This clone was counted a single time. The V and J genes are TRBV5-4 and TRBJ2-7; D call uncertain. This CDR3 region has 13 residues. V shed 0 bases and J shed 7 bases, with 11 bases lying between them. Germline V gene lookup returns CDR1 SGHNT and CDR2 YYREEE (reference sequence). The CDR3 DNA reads TGTGCCAGCAGCTTGGCCGCGCAACGGGAGCAGTACTTC. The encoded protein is CASSLAAQREQYF.

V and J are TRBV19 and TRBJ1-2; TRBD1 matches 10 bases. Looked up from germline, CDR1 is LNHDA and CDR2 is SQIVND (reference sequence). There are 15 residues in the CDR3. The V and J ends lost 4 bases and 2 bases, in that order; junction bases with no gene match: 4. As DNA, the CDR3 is TGTGCCAGTAGTACTTCGGGACAGGGGAACTATGGCTACACCTTC. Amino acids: CASSTSGQGNYGYTF.

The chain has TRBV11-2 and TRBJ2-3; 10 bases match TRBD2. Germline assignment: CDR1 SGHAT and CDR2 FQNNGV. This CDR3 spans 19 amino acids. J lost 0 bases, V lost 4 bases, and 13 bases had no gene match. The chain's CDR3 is CASSSVAGGFTKSTDTQYF. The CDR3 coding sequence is TGTGCCAGCAGCTCGGTAGCGGGGGGCTTTACAAAGAGCACAGATACGCAGTATTTT. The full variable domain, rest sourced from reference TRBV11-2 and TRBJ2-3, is EAGVAQSPRYKIIEKRQSVAFWCNPISGHATLYWYQQILGQGPKLLIQFQNNGVVDDSQLPKDRFSAERLKGVDSTLKIQPAKLEDSAVYLCASSSVAGGFTKSTDTQYFGPGTRLTVL.

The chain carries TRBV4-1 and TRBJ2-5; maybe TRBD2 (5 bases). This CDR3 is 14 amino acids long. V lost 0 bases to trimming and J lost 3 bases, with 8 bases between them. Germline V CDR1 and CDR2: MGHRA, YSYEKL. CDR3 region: CASSQDHGKETQYF. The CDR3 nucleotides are TGCGCCAGCAGCCAAGACCACGGGAAAGAGACCCAGTACTTC.

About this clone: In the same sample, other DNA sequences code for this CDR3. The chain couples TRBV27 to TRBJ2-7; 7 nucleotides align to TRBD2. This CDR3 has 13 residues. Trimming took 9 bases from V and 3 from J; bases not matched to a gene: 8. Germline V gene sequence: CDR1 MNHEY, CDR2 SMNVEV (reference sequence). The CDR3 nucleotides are TGTGCCAGTAGACTAGCCGGAGGCTACGAGCAGTACTTC. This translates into CASRLAGGYEQYF.

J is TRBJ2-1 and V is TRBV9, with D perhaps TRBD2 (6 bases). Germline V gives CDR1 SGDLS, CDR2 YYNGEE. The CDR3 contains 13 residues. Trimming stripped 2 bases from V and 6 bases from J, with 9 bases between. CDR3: CASSVGTGNEQFF. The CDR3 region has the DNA TGTGCCAGCAGCGTCGGGACTGGCAATGAGCAGTTCTTC.

CDR3 sequence: CASSLSNQPQHF. The DNA of the CDR3 is TGTGCCAGCAGCTTATCGAATCAGCCCCAGCATTTT. The chain carries TRBV7-2 and TRBJ1-5; D call uncertain. V was cut by 2 bases and J by 4 bases, with 3 bases left in between. The CDR3 is 12 amino acids. From germline, CDR1 is SGHTA and CDR2 FQGNSA.

The CDR3 reads CASSSLTGYYEQYF. The CDR3 DNA reads TGTGCCAGCAGCTCCCTGACAGGTTACTACGAGCAGTACTTC. The rearrangement joins TRBV7-2 to TRBJ2-7; the D gene is possibly TRBD1 (6 bases). Germline V gene data show CDR1 as SGHTA and CDR2 as FQGNSA. The ends were cut back, 4 bases at V and 3 bases at J, with 13 bases in the middle. The length of the CDR3 is 14 residues.

The CDR3 is CASSSGGDEQYF. The CDR3 region has the DNA TGTGCCAGCAGCTCCGGGGGGGACGAGCAGTACTTC. This sequence joins TRBV7-2 and TRBJ2-7; TRBD2 aligns across 8 bases. V lost 4 bases to trimming and J lost 5 bases; unmatched junction nucleotides: 1. The CDR3 extends over 12 amino acids. Germline lookup yields CDR1 SGHTA and CDR2 FQGNSA. The full variable domain, rest sourced from reference TRBV7-2 and TRBJ2-7, is GAGVSQSPSNKVTEKGKDVELRCDPISGHTALYWYRQSLGQGLEFLIYFQGNSAPDKSGLPSDRFSAERTGGSVSTLTIQRTQQEDSAVYLCASSSGGDEQYFGPGTRLTVT.

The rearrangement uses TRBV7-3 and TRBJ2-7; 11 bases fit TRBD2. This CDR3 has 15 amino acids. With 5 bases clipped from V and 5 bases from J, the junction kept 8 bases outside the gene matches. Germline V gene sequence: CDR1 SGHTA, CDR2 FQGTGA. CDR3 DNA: TGTGCCAGCAGCCCCAGGGGGGGACTAGCGGACGAGCAGTACTTC. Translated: CASSPRGGLADEQYF.

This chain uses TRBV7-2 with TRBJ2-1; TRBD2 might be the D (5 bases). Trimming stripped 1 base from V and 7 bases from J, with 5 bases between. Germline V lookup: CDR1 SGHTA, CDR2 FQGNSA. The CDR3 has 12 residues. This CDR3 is CASSLGRNEQFF. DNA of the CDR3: TGTGCCAGCAGCTTAGGGAGGAATGAGCAGTTCTTC. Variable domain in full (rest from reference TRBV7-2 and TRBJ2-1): GAGVSQSPSNKVTEKGKDVELRCDPISGHTALYWYRQSLGQGLEFLIYFQGNSAPDKSGLPSDRFSAERTGGSVSTLTIQRTQQEDSAVYLCASSLGRNEQFFGPGTRLTVL.

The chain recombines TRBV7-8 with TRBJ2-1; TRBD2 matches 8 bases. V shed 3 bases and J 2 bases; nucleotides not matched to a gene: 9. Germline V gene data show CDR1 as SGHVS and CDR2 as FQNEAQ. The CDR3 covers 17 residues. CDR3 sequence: CASSLLASGLTYNEQFF. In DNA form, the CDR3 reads TGTGCCAGCAGCTTGTTAGCTAGCGGGTTAACCTACAATGAGCAGTTCTTC.

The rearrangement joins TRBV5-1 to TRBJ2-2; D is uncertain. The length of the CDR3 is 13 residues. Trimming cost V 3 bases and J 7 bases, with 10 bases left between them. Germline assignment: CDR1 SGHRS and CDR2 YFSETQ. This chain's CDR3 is CASSWVGDGELFF. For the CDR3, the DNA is TGCGCCAGCAGCTGGGTTGGAGACGGGGAGCTGTTTTTT.